What follows is one T cell receptor beta chain and its context. The data derive from a study of blood T cell repertoires in COVID-19. Looking at the study overall: Samples representing acute and convalescent COVID-19 were sourced from the United States, Italy and Spain. The analysed material was cDNA or gDNA that came from T cells, B-cell-depleted T cells, or PBMCs.

Looked up from germline, CDR1 is SNHLY and CDR2 is FYNNEI. V shed 3 bases and J 2 bases; nucleotides not matched to a gene: 1. This CDR3 has 15 amino acids. Original processing notes: Estimation of nucleated cell counts relied on the amplification of reference gene primers. Libraries were prepared by immunoSEQ multiplex PCR; TCRdb keeps only in-frame clonotypes and omits some of them. V and J calls plus clone size are reproduced from that table; the DNA served to infer D and trimming. The top ten clones hold about 5.9% of a sample with under 300,000 clones, 86% of them seen once. Sequenced material: peripheral blood. The origin of this receptor is a man in his sixties with acute or convalescent COVID-19. The chain carries TRBV2 and TRBJ2-2, with 9 nucleotides matching TRBD1. CDR3 protein: CASSEDRGNTGELFF. In nucleotides, the CDR3 is TGTGCCAGCAGTGAGGACAGGGGAAACACCGGGGAGCTGTTTTTT.